A single sample gave rise to the 29 T cell receptor beta chains below, sequenced in a study of CD8+ T cells in alopecia areata. Sequencing relied on a cDNA template that was reverse transcribed from extracted RNA. Repertoires were generated with immunoSEQ multiplex PCR, while TCRdb's copy carries only in-frame clones and drops some. Of 140,000 to 150,000 clones listed, 62% are singletons. The sequencing input was CD8+ T cells sorted from blood. The receptors stem from a human donor in good health.

The chain joins TRBV5-1 to TRBJ2-5; TRBD1 might be the D (5 bases). In germline, CDR1 is SGHRS, CDR2 YFSETQ. V lost 3 bases and J lost 1, with 16 bases in between. The CDR3 runs to 16 residues. The CDR3 DNA sequence: TGCGCCAGCAGCTCAAACAGGACCTTGGGCCAAGAGACCCAGTACTTC. It specifies CASSSNRTLGQETQYF.

This chain connects TRBV25-1 to TRBJ2-2; D possibly corresponds to TRBD2 (6 bases). The CDR3 spans 18 residues. Trimming took 0 bases from V and 3 from J, leaving 17 bases between them. Looked up from germline, CDR1 is MGHDK and CDR2 is SYGVNS. The CDR3 protein is CASSEYQTGVEDTGELFF. The CDR3 nucleotides read TGTGCCAGCAGTGAATACCAGACGGGAGTAGAGGACACCGGGGAGCTGTTTTTT.

The chain uses TRBV20-1 and TRBJ2-1; D call uncertain. The germline V and J ends were trimmed by 7 bases and 5 bases, with 3 bases remaining between them. The CDR3 sequence is 9 residues long. In germline, CDR1 is DFQATT, CDR2 SNEGSKA (reference sequence). The CDR3: CSVDNEQFF. The CDR3 DNA reads as TGCAGTGTCGACAATGAGCAGTTCTTC.

The chain joins TRBV7-6 to TRBJ1-1, with TRBD1 as a possible D gene (5 bases). This CDR3 is 14 amino acids long. CDR1 and CDR2 from the germline V gene are SGHVS and FNYEAQ. Trimming cost V 5 bases and J 4 bases, with 14 bases left between them. CDR3 sequence (DNA): TGTGCCAGCAGCCCAGGGATCGAGGCCACTGAAGCTTTCTTT. This gives the protein CASSPGIEATEAFF.

V and J are TRBV11-3 and TRBJ1-2; the match to TRBD1 covers 7 bases. The trim removed 1 base at V and 1 base at J, leaving 9 bases unmatched. CDR1 is SGHNT and CDR2 is YENEEA in the germline V gene. The CDR3 totals 17 residues. CDR3 DNA sequence: TGTGCCAGCAGCTTAGGGCCCACGGACAGGAGTAACTATGGCTACACCTTC. As protein: CASSLGPTDRSNYGYTF.

The V and J genes are TRBV30 and TRBJ2-7; 8 bases match TRBD2. CDR3 length equals 16 residues. The ends lost 0 bases at V and 0 bases at J; junction bases unmatched: 7. Germline V gene lookup returns CDR1 GTSNPN and CDR2 SVGIG (reference sequence). CDR3 region: CAWSVDLAGYSYEQYF. The CDR3 DNA sequence: TGTGCCTGGAGTGTTGATTTAGCGGGATACTCCTACGAGCAGTACTTC.

This clone was seen a handful of times. The V call is TRBV10-2, the J call TRBJ2-1; TRBD1 agrees at 10 bases. Germline V CDR1 and CDR2: WSHSY, SAAADI. Unmatched junction bases numbered 2, after V lost 6 bases and J lost 0 bases. The CDR3 loop spans 15 amino acids. The CDR3 coding sequence is TGCGCCAGCAGCGGGACAGGGGACTCCTACAATGAGCAGTTCTTC. Its protein is CASSGTGDSYNEQFF.

The chain carries TRBV9 and TRBJ2-7; D is perhaps TRBD2 (5 bases). The germline V gene encodes CDR1 SGDLS and CDR2 YYNGEE. V was trimmed by 3 bases and J by 6 bases, leaving 13 bases between them. The CDR3 totals 13 residues. CDR3 DNA sequence: TGTGCCAGCAGCGACGAGGCAGGACTCGAGCAGTACTTC. This gives the protein CASSDEAGLEQYF.

V and J are TRBV5-1 and TRBJ2-1; 10 nucleotides align to TRBD2. The CDR3 loop spans 17 amino acids. Per germline, CDR1 SGHRS and CDR2 YFSETQ. V shed 1 base and J 1 base; nucleotides not matched to a gene: 5. This chain's CDR3 is CASSLRASGSSYNEQFF. Here the CDR3 DNA reads TGCGCCAGCAGCTTGAGGGCTAGCGGGAGTTCCTACAATGAGCAGTTCTTC.

V and J are TRBV29-1 and TRBJ2-5, with D possibly matching TRBD1 (6 bases). CDR3 length: 13 residues. CDR1 is SQVTM, CDR2 ANQGSEA, per germline. V dropped 5 bases and J dropped 4 bases, with 14 bases sitting between them. Here the CDR3 reads CSVNPGDGETQYF. The CDR3 DNA is TGCAGCGTTAACCCAGGGGATGGAGAGACCCAGTACTTC.

The J gene is TRBJ2-3, the V gene TRBV27; 7 positions agree with TRBD1. CDR3 length: 14 residues. CDR1 is MNHEY and CDR2 is SMNVEV in the germline V gene (reference sequence). J was trimmed by 2 bases and V by 7 bases; bases with no gene match: 6. CDR3 DNA: TGTGCCAGCATGGGGACAGCCGTCACAGATACGCAGTATTTT. Encoded protein: CASMGTAVTDTQYF.

This clone has only one observation. The chain carries TRBV27 and TRBJ2-1; 7 bases map to TRBD1. Per the germline V gene, CDR1 is MNHEY and CDR2 is SMNVEV (reference sequence). The CDR3 extends over 13 amino acids. Trimming took 6 bases from V and 7 from J; bases not matched to a gene: 6. Written as DNA, the CDR3 is TGTGCCAGCAGCCCCGCAGGGGGAAATGAGCAGTTCTTC. It yields the protein CASSPAGGNEQFF.

The chain is built from TRBV5-1 and TRBJ2-7, with a weak D call TRBD1 (6 bases). V was cut by 5 bases and J by 0 bases, with 12 bases left in between. The CDR3 is made up of 14 amino acids. Germline CDR1 reads SGHRS; CDR2 reads YFSETQ. Here the CDR3 reads CASRRDMNSYEQYF. In DNA form, the CDR3 reads TGCGCCAGCAGACGGGACATGAACTCCTACGAGCAGTACTTC.

The CDR3 here is CASSRHRSDRTEAFF. In DNA form, the CDR3 reads TGTGCCAGCAGCCGACATCGGTCCGATCGGACTGAAGCTTTCTTT. This chain joins TRBV7-4 and TRBJ1-1; D not certain. Trimming stripped 5 bases from V and 5 bases from J, with 18 bases between. This CDR3 is 15 amino acids long. Germline values: CDR1 SGHVT, CDR2 SQSDAQ.

The V call is TRBV27, the J call TRBJ2-7; possibly TRBD1 or TRBD2 for D (6 bases each). Trimming cost V 3 bases and J 7 bases, with 25 bases left between them. The CDR3 length is 17 residues. Germline values: CDR1 MNHEY, CDR2 SMNVEV (reference sequence). DNA of the CDR3: TGTGCCAGCAGTTTCTCCTTTAGCGGCGGTGGGACATCGGAGCAGTACTTC. It yields the protein CASSFSFSGGGTSEQYF.

This rearrangement joins TRBV9 to TRBJ1-2, with no clear D. Trimming took 3 bases from V and 6 from J, leaving 12 bases between them. This CDR3 has 13 amino acids. Germline V gene lookup returns CDR1 SGDLS and CDR2 YYNGEE. The CDR3 loop is CASSAGSPNGYTF. The DNA for the CDR3 is TGTGCCAGCAGCGCGGGATCACCGAATGGCTACACCTTC. The full variable domain, rest sourced from reference TRBV9 and TRBJ1-2, is DSGVTQTPKHLITATGQRVTLRCSPRSGDLSVYWYQQSLDQGLQFLIQYYNGEERAKGNILERFSAQQFPDLHSELNLSSLELGDSALYFCASSAGSPNGYTFGSGTRLTVV.

The table lists this clone with a count of one. The V gene is TRBV4-1, the J gene TRBJ1-5, with 8 bases fitting TRBD1. Unmatched junction bases numbered 5, after V lost 4 bases and J lost 6 bases. There are 14 residues in the CDR3. The germline CDR1 and CDR2 sequences are MGHRA and YSYEKL. The CDR3 DNA reads as TGCGCCAGCAGCCTCATACAGGGGGGTCAGCCCCAGCATTTT. Translating it yields CASSLIQGGQPQHF.

The chain combines TRBV19 with TRBJ1-2, with 7 bases matching TRBD1. V gave up 6 bases and J gave up 0 bases; unmatched junction bases: 4. The CDR3 covers 14 residues. Per germline, CDR1 LNHDA and CDR2 SQIVND (reference sequence). The CDR3 bases are TGTGCCAGTAGCGCCGGGACAGCTAACTATGGCTACACCTTC. This codes for CASSAGTANYGYTF. Looking up the rest from reference TRBV19 and TRBJ1-2 gives the full variable domain: DGGITQSPKYLFRKEGQNVTLSCEQNLNHDAMYWYRQDPGQGLRLIYYSQIVNDFQKGDIAEGYSVSREKKESFPLTVTSAQKNPTAFYLCASSAGTANYGYTFGSGTRLTVV.

Only a few counts were recorded for this clone. Here the CDR3 reads CASRDRDYNEQFF. The CDR3 DNA sequence: TGCGCCAGCCGGGACAGGGACTACAATGAGCAGTTCTTC. This rearrangement joins TRBV10-2 to TRBJ2-1; TRBD1 aligns across 9 bases. Looked up from germline, CDR1 is WSHSY and CDR2 is SAAADI. The CDR3 is 13 residues long. Trimming cost V 8 bases and J 3 bases; bases outside gene matches: 2.

The chain is built from TRBV7-9 and TRBJ2-1, with D uncertain. Looked up from germline, CDR1 is SEHNR and CDR2 is FQNEAQ (reference sequence). The CDR3 runs 11 residues. Between the trimmed V and J ends, which lost 2 bases and 8 bases, there was a span of 4 bases. CDR3 sequence (DNA): TGTGCCAGCAGCTTATCATATGAGCAGTTCTTC. It codes for CASSLSYEQFF.

This clone was counted between two and nine times. The rearrangement joins TRBV6-5 to TRBJ1-5; TRBD1 might be the D (5 bases). This CDR3 is built from 14 residues. V gave up 6 bases and J gave up 2 bases, with 11 bases separating them. Looked up from germline, CDR1 is MNHEY and CDR2 is SVGAGI. CDR3 DNA: TGTGCCAGCAGCTACGGACAAGGCAATCAGCCCCAGCATTTT. This codes for CASSYGQGNQPQHF.

This clone was seen a few times. The chain is built from TRBV4-1 and TRBJ2-1; D might be TRBD2 (6 bases). This CDR3 spans 17 amino acids. Deletions cut 0 bases from V and 0 bases from J, with 12 bases between. In germline, CDR1 is MGHRA, CDR2 YSYEKL. CDR3 DNA sequence: TGCGCCAGCAGCCAAGAGGAGGGCAAGAGCTCCTACAATGAGCAGTTCTTC. This translates into CASSQEEGKSSYNEQFF.

The rearrangement joins TRBV4-1 to TRBJ2-7, with 8 bases identical to TRBD1. This CDR3 contains 14 residues. Per germline, CDR1 MGHRA and CDR2 YSYEKL. V lost 0 bases and J lost 7; bases outside the gene matches: 5. The CDR3 DNA reads as TGCGCCAGCAGCCAAGAGACAGGGGTGTGGGAGCAGTACTTC. Translation: CASSQETGVWEQYF.

The chain joins TRBV6-5 to TRBJ2-3; unclear D gene. The CDR3 has 13 residues. CDR1 is MNHEY and CDR2 is SVGAGI in the germline V gene. Trimming left V 6 bases short and J 0 bases short, with 7 bases between. This CDR3 is CASRTISTDTQYF. The CDR3 nucleotides are TGTGCCAGCAGAACGATTAGCACAGATACGCAGTATTTT.

The V call is TRBV4-1, the J call TRBJ2-7; TRBD2 is a possible D gene (6 bases). From germline, CDR1 is MGHRA and CDR2 YSYEKL. This CDR3 spans 21 amino acids. V was clipped by 2 bases and J by 1 base, with 30 bases between them. The DNA for the CDR3 is TGCGCCAGCAGCCAACCACCTCTTCTAGCGAGGCCGGAATTAAAATCCTACGAGCAGTACTTC. It specifies CASSQPPLLARPELKSYEQYF.

The genes are TRBV30 and TRBJ2-2; D gene uncertain. V gave up 1 base and J gave up 3 bases, with 6 bases separating them. The length of the CDR3 is 13 residues. From germline, CDR1 is GTSNPN and CDR2 SVGIG (reference sequence). As DNA, the CDR3 is TGTGCCTGGAGTGCCTGGGACACCGGGGAGCTGTTTTTT. Its protein product is CAWSAWDTGELFF.

This clone has a handful of counts. This sequence joins TRBV29-1 and TRBJ2-1; D unclear. Trimming shortened V by 1 base and J by 7 bases, and 17 bases separated the two germline ends. The CDR3 consists of 15 residues. Germline V gene data show CDR1 as SQVTM and CDR2 as ANQGSEA. Here the CDR3 reads CSVEGLPYYPNEQFF. For the CDR3, the DNA is TGCAGCGTTGAAGGACTCCCATACTACCCGAATGAGCAGTTCTTC.

The chain uses TRBV29-1 and TRBJ1-2; D is unclear. V was pared by 4 bases and J by 0 bases, with 9 bases between. Germline loops: CDR1 SQVTM, CDR2 ANQGSEA. This CDR3 comprises 13 residues. The CDR3 bases are TGCAGCGTTGGGGTGAGGGCTAACTATGGCTACACCTTC. This codes for CSVGVRANYGYTF.

The chain combines TRBV6-6 with TRBJ2-7; D might be TRBD1 (6 bases). Between the trimmed V and J ends, which lost 5 bases and 6 bases, there was a span of 11 bases. The CDR3 sequence is 12 residues long. The germline V gene has CDR1 MNHNY and CDR2 SVGAGI (reference sequence). DNA of the CDR3: TGTGCCAGCAGTCCCGGGACATTCGAGCAGTACTTC. This sequence encodes CASSPGTFEQYF.